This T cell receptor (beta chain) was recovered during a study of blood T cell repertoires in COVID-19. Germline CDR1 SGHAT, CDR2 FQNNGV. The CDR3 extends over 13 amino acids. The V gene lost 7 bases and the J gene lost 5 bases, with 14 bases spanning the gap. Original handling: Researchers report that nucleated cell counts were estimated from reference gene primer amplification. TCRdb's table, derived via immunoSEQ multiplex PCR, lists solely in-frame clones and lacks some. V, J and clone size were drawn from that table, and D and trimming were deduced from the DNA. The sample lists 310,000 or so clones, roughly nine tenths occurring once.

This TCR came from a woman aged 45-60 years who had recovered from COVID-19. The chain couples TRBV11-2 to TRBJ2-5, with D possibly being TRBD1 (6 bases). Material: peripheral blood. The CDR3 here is CASTTGRRETQYF. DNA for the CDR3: TGTGCCAGCACCACAGGGAGACGGGAGACCCAGTACTTC.